This T cell receptor (beta chain) was captured in a study of cytomegalovirus exposure and HLA in healthy donors. Whole-study context: Genotyping of 400 or so donors showed that roughly 80% belonged to the Caucasian-associated ancestry cluster. Study results and caveats: Sequencing likely produced, as an artifact, a cluster of highly shared sequence variants. In an earlier analysis, about 87% or about 30%: the productive usage of most TCR beta V segments.

Amplification used 60 Vbeta primers and 13 Jbeta primers. TCRdb keeps only in-frame clones here, not all; method: immunoSEQ multiplex PCR. Of roughly 200,000 clones in the sample, roughly four fifths are singletons; the top ten hold approximately 2%. This CDR3 region has 15 residues. The V and J ends lost 8 bases and 3 bases respectively, with 18 bases between them. Germline V lookup: CDR1 SGHRS, CDR2 YFSETQ. On this clone: The target antigen is unknown.

This TCR derives from a man between 25 and 39 years old in good health and CMV-seronegative. This chain joins TRBV5-1 and TRBJ2-1; D possibly corresponds to TRBD2 (6 bases). The sequenced sample consisted of PBMCs. The CDR3 DNA reads TGCGCCAGTAGGCAGGGTACTAGCATCTACAATGAGCAGTTCTTC. It encodes CASRQGTSIYNEQFF.